Below are 29 T cell receptor beta chains sequenced from a single sample in a study of CD8+CD57+ T cells in acquired aplastic anemia. Patients sequenced had flow cytometry evidence of CD8+CD57+ cell expansion. Genomic DNA templated the TCR beta VDJ and CDR3 profiling. TCRdb re-called the reads with MiXCR, one entry per CDR3 protein. The sample lists roughly 250,000 distinct CDR3 sequences, about 80% occurring once. The sequencing input was sorted CD4+, CD8+, or CD8+CD57+ T cells (not recorded which) from PBMCs. The receptors here all came from a human donor with aplastic anemia.

This clonotype appeared a single time. The chain uses TRBV20-1 and TRBJ2-5; TRBD2 might be the D (5 bases). The V end was cut by 1 base, the J end by 5 bases, with 23 bases between. CDR1 is DFQATT, CDR2 SNEGSKA, per germline (reference sequence). The CDR3 consists of 17 residues. In DNA form, the CDR3 reads TGCAGTGCTAGAGGAGTGAACACCGGGAATAATATGGAGACCCAGTACTTC. The encoded protein is CSARGVNTGNNMETQYF.

V gene TRBV25-1 combines with J gene TRBJ2-7; the match to TRBD2 covers 10 bases. This CDR3 is 16 amino acids long. CDR1 is MGHDK and CDR2 is SYGVNS in the germline V gene. V shed 6 bases and J 2 bases; nucleotides not matched to a gene: 10. The CDR3 DNA is TGTGCCAGCAGACCCACCCTAGGACTAGCGGCCTACGAGCAGTACTTC. Amino acid sequence: CASRPTLGLAAYEQYF.

The chain has TRBV19 and TRBJ2-3; 14 bases are shared with TRBD2. CDR1 LNHDA and CDR2 SQIVND come from the germline V gene (reference sequence). The CDR3 is 17 residues long. J lost 4 bases, V lost 4 bases, and 7 bases had no gene match. The CDR3 DNA reads TGTGCCAGTAGTACAAGGACTAGCGGGAGGAGGTCAGATACGCAGTATTTT. The encoded protein is CASSTRTSGRRSDTQYF.

V usage is TRBV7-2 and J usage is TRBJ1-2, with D tentatively TRBD1 (6 bases). This CDR3 contains 13 residues. Germline assignment: CDR1 SGHTA and CDR2 FQGNSA. V was trimmed by 4 bases and J by 7 bases, leaving 13 bases between them. As DNA, the CDR3 is TGTGCCAGCAGCTCCCGGACAGAGTCTGGCTACACCTTC. Amino acid sequence: CASSSRTESGYTF. The whole variable domain, remainder taken from reference TRBV7-2 and TRBJ1-2, is GAGVSQSPSNKVTEKGKDVELRCDPISGHTALYWYRQSLGQGLEFLIYFQGNSAPDKSGLPSDRFSAERTGGSVSTLTIQRTQQEDSAVYLCASSSRTESGYTFGSGTRLTVV.

The chain links TRBV15 to TRBJ2-1; the match to TRBD2 covers 10 bases. CDR3 length: 16 residues. V shed 3 bases and J 9 bases; nucleotides not matched to a gene: 11. CDR1 is LNHNV and CDR2 is YYDKDF in the germline V gene (reference sequence). CDR3 nucleotides: TGTGCCACCAGCAGGGCTGGGACTAGCGTACAGGGTGAGCAGTTCTTC. This translates into CATSRAGTSVQGEQFF.

The rearrangement links TRBV7-9 to TRBJ1-1; TRBD1 might be the D (5 bases). From germline, CDR1 is SEHNR and CDR2 FQNEAQ (reference sequence). The CDR3 runs to 15 residues. With 5 bases removed from V and 7 bases from J, the gap between germline ends came to 20 bases. CDR3 coding DNA: TGTGCCAGCAGCGGGGGGAGTTCGGGGTTCCTTGAAGCTTTCTTT. Its translation: CASSGGSSGFLEAFF.

This chain uses TRBV7-9 with TRBJ1-1; weak D call: TRBD1 (6 bases). The CDR3 is made up of 15 amino acids. Germline V gene data show CDR1 as SEHNR and CDR2 as FQNEAQ (reference sequence). The V end lost 1 base, the J end lost 8 bases, and 17 bases lay between the germline ends. The chain's CDR3 is CASSLERRGGSEAFF. The CDR3 coding sequence is TGTGCCAGCAGCTTAGAAAGAAGAGGGGGGAGCGAAGCTTTCTTT.

Turning to this clonotype: The junction differs from germline at one of its ends, possibly a read error. The chain combines TRBV7-9 with TRBJ2-5; D remains ambiguous. The CDR3 length is 14 residues. Germline CDR1 SEHNR, CDR2 FQNEAQ (reference sequence). CDR3 sequence (DNA): TGTGCCACCAGCAGAGACACCGAGCCCGTGGCACACTACTTC. It codes for CATSRDTEPVAHYF.

The V gene is TRBV7-8, the J gene TRBJ1-5; weak D call: TRBD1 (5 bases). The germline CDR1 and CDR2 sequences are SGHVS and FQNEAQ. The V end was cut by 5 bases, the J end by 10 bases, with 24 bases between. CDR3 length: 16 residues. CDR3 amino acids: CASSHPGSWGNLPQHF. The CDR3 nucleotides are TGTGCCAGCAGCCACCCCGGGAGTTGGGGCAATCTCCCCCAGCATTTT. The whole variable domain, filled in from reference TRBV7-8 and TRBJ1-5, reads GAGVSQSPRYKVAKRGQDVALRCDPISGHVSLFWYQQALGQGPEFLTYFQNEAQLDKSGLPSDRFFAERPEGSVSTLKIQRTQQEDSAVYLCASSHPGSWGNLPQHFGDGTRLSIL.

This clonotype was seen only a few times. The CDR3 loop reads CASSEGWQGSYGYTF. Here the CDR3 DNA reads TGTGCCAGCAGTGAAGGGTGGCAGGGGAGCTATGGCTACACCTTC. The chain recombines TRBV11-3 with TRBJ1-2, with TRBD1 as a possible D gene (6 bases). V was trimmed by 6 bases and J by 4 bases, leaving 18 bases between them. Germline CDR1 and CDR2: SGHNT and YENEEA. The CDR3 is made up of 15 amino acids.

Concerning this clonotype itself: One end of the junction varies from germline; a read error may be responsible. This chain joins TRBV7-3 and TRBJ1-5, with D hard to call. This CDR3 has 14 amino acids. CDR1 SGHTA and CDR2 FQGTGA come from the germline V gene. CDR3 sequence: CASSEGGNSNPEQF. CDR3 in DNA: TGTGCCAGCAGCGAGGGTGGGAATTCTAACCCCGAGCAGTTT.

This rearrangement joins TRBV7-3 to TRBJ2-6, with D unresolved. The CDR3 runs 17 residues. V lost 2 bases and J 13 bases, leaving 24 bases between the germline ends. Germline assignment: CDR1 SGHTA and CDR2 FQGTGA. CDR3 in DNA: TGTGCCAGCAGCTTAGCGAAGCGCCCCTCCTACAATGAGGTCCTGACTTTC. Amino acid sequence: CASSLAKRPSYNEVLTF.

Comment on this clonotype: This CDR3 fails to terminate in the conserved phenylalanine or tryptophan, so it likely reflects a read error. No DNA is shown, since the ends of the CDR3 on it are uncertain; the CDR3 is the one TCRdb lists. This rearrangement joins TRBV7-9 to TRBJ1-2. Germline values: CDR1 SEHNR, CDR2 FQNEAQ (reference sequence). Including both end residues, the CDR3 is 13 amino acids long. CDR3 residues: CASSLGGSGGDNV.

The chain recombines TRBV9 with TRBJ2-1; either TRBD1 or TRBD2 may supply D (6 bases each). Germline CDR1 reads SGDLS; CDR2 reads YYNGEE. Trimming removed 8 bases at V and 11 bases at J, with 26 bases between. The CDR3 sequence is 15 residues long. The CDR3 loop is CASSIGGGTKNKQFF. The CDR3 region has the DNA TGTGCCAGTAGCATAGGGGGAGGAACCAAAAATAAGCAGTTCTTC. Full variable domain (missing parts from reference TRBV9 and TRBJ2-1): DSGVTQTPKHLITATGQRVTLRCSPRSGDLSVYWYQQSLDQGLQFLIQYYNGEERAKGNILERFSAQQFPDLHSELNLSSLELGDSALYFCASSIGGGTKNKQFFGPGTRLTVL.

The chain combines TRBV5-6 with TRBJ1-2; D ambiguous. The CDR3 is 12 residues long. The germline CDR1 and CDR2 sequences are SGHDT and YYEEEE. Trimming stripped 0 bases from V and 8 bases from J, with 8 bases between. CDR3 DNA sequence: TGTGCCAGCAGCTTGGAGAGGGAAGGCTACACCTTC. Translated, it gives CASSLEREGYTF.

This clonotype was seen only once. The chain couples TRBV7-6 to TRBJ2-3; 7 nucleotides line up with TRBD2. This CDR3 region has 13 residues. V gave up 9 bases and J gave up 4 bases; unmatched junction bases: 7. CDR1 is SGHVS, CDR2 FNYEAQ, per germline. Here the CDR3 reads CASTLGRADTQYF. The CDR3 DNA reads TGTGCCAGTACCCTAGGGAGGGCAGATACGCAGTATTTT.

This clonotype was detected only once. The chain combines TRBV7-3 with TRBJ2-2, with TRBD2 identical over 13 bases. J gave up 7 bases and V 5 bases, and 16 bases lay outside the gene matches. This CDR3 has 19 residues. Germline lookup yields CDR1 SGHTA and CDR2 FQGTGA. CDR3 DNA sequence: TGTGCCAGCAGCCTAGCCTCAACTAGCGGGGGGGCCTCGGGCGGGGAGCTGTTTTTT. It encodes CASSLASTSGGASGGELFF.

Comments on this clonotype: The CDR3 carries no conserved terminal phenylalanine or tryptophan, so it likely arises from a read error. No DNA is shown, since the ends of the CDR3 on it are uncertain; the CDR3 is the one TCRdb lists. The gene calls are TRBV19 and TRBJ1-5; the D call in the table, TRBD1, was not verified against the DNA. The length of the CDR3 is 14 amino acids, counting both ends. The germline gives CDR1 LNHDA, CDR2 SQIVND (reference sequence). The CDR3 loop reads CASSARDAGELFFV.

The gene calls are TRBV11-3 and TRBJ2-3; 8 positions match TRBD2. V shed 1 base, J shed 6 bases, and the junction held 6 bases outside the gene matches. The germline gives CDR1 SGHNT, CDR2 YENEEA. This CDR3 spans 15 amino acids. Here the CDR3 reads CASSLGGRGGDTQYF. For the CDR3, the DNA is TGTGCCAGCAGCTTAGGCGGACGGGGGGGGGATACGCAGTATTTT.

Note on this clonotype: The junction does not match germline at one end; this may be a read error. This rearrangement joins TRBV4-1 to TRBJ1-5, with 8 bases aligning to TRBD1. Germline V CDR1 and CDR2: MGHRA, YSYEKL. The CDR3 totals 14 residues. CDR3 residues: CASSDGDRRQLQHF. Written as DNA, the CDR3 is TGCGCCAGCAGTGATGGGGACAGGCGTCAGCTCCAGCATTTT.

This rearrangement joins TRBV11-2 to TRBJ2-7; 9 bases fit TRBD1. V was clipped by 4 bases and J by 2 bases; unmatched bases: 9. CDR1 is SGHAT and CDR2 is FQNNGV in the germline V gene. The CDR3 covers 16 residues. CDR3 region: CASSYRTGTGTYEQYV. The CDR3 nucleotides read TGTGCCAGCAGCTATAGGACCGGGACAGGGACCTACGAGCAGTACGTC.

This sequence joins TRBV6-6 and TRBJ2-7, with D possibly TRBD1 on 5 matching bases. CDR3 length: 13 residues. V was trimmed by 5 bases and J by 4 bases, leaving 12 bases between them. From germline, CDR1 is MNHNY and CDR2 SVGAGI (reference sequence). This chain's CDR3 is CASSEGASYEQYF. As DNA, the CDR3 is TGTGCCAGCAGTGAAGGGGCTAGTTACGAGCAGTACTTC.

V usage is TRBV7-2 and J usage is TRBJ2-7; D perhaps matches TRBD2 (6 bases). V was trimmed by 1 base and J by 3 bases, leaving 22 bases between them. The CDR3 extends over 18 amino acids. Germline V gene data show CDR1 as SGHTA and CDR2 as FQGNSA. The CDR3 region has the DNA TGTGCCAGCAGCTTAGTGGTGGGGGGAGAAACCCAGTACTACGAGCAGTACGTC. Its protein is CASSLVVGGETQYYEQYV.

As for this clonotype: At one end the junction does not follow the germline gene, possibly because of a read error. The chain is built from TRBV2 and TRBJ2-7; no reliable D call. This CDR3 is 13 amino acids long. CDR1 is SNHLY and CDR2 is FYNNEI in the germline V gene. The CDR3 region is CASSEFVPDDQYF. CDR3 coding DNA: TGTGCCAGCAGTGAATTTGTCCCAGACGACCAGTACTTC.

To note about this clonotype: The CDR3 ends on some other residue instead of the conserved phenylalanine or tryptophan, so this is likely a read error. No DNA is shown, since the ends of the CDR3 on it are uncertain; the CDR3 is the one TCRdb lists. This chain uses TRBV7-2 with TRBJ2-3; the D call of TRBD2 is as the table states it, not checked on the DNA. Inclusive of both ends, the CDR3 amounts to 13 amino acids. Germline lookup yields CDR1 SGHTA and CDR2 FQGNSA. CDR3 in amino acids: CASSQEGSGGPDT.

On this clonotype: The junction departs from the called germline gene at one end, perhaps through a read error. J is TRBJ2-3 and V is TRBV5-1; 8 nucleotides match TRBD2. Germline CDR1 reads SGHRS; CDR2 reads YFSETQ. The CDR3 is 13 residues long. DNA for the CDR3: TGTGCCAGCGGGGACGGGGGGGGGGAAGAGCAGTATTTT. Translation: CASGDGGGEEQYF.

Notes on this clonotype: Germline is not matched at one junction end, which may reflect a read error. The chain couples TRBV7-8 to TRBJ2-1; the D call may be TRBD1 or TRBD2 (5 bases each). The CDR3 is 15 amino acids. CDR1 is SGHVS and CDR2 is FQNEAQ in the germline V gene. The CDR3 loop is CASSIARGAYTEEFF. In DNA, the CDR3 is TGTGCCAGTAGTATAGCTAGGGGAGCGTACACTGAGGAGTTCTTC.

On this clonotype: Lacking the conserved final phenylalanine or tryptophan, this CDR3 likely reflects a read error. The J gene is TRBJ2-3, the V gene TRBV7-3; D possibly corresponds to TRBD1 (6 bases). In germline, CDR1 is SGHTA, CDR2 FQGTGA. The CDR3 spans 13 residues. V shed 8 bases and J shed 10 bases, with 19 bases lying between them. DNA of the CDR3: TGTGCCAGCGGGTATGGGGGCACATATGCGCAGTATCTT. Its protein product is CASGYGGTYAQYL.

There are a few counts of this clonotype. This chain connects TRBV29-1 to TRBJ2-5, with D uncertain. This CDR3 is built from 14 residues. Germline CDR1 and CDR2: SQVTM and ANQGSEA. Trimming took off 6 bases at V and 0 bases at J, with 14 bases between the two ends. In nucleotides, the CDR3 is TGCAGCGTAGGTGAGCAAGCGTACCAAGAGACCCAGTACTTC. Translated: CSVGEQAYQETQYF.